The present entry profiles one TCR beta chain with its context. Trimming took off 5 bases at V and 2 bases at J, with 13 bases between the two ends. The germline V gene has CDR1 SEHNR and CDR2 FQNEAQ (reference sequence). The CDR3 is made up of 15 amino acids. This record belongs to a study of shared clonotypes between healthy human individuals. Generated by immunoSEQ multiplex PCR, the TCRdb table keeps only in-frame clones and is missing some. Altogether more than 550,000 clones are present, roughly 72% being singletons, with the ten largest covering about 1.7%. The chain links TRBV7-9 to TRBJ1-5; D might be TRBD1 (6 bases). This TCR was sampled from a woman aged 25 to 39 in good health. The material sequenced was memory CD4+ T cells sorted from blood. As to subset: CD45RA-negative fraction. CDR3 coding DNA: TGTGCCAGCAGCCCTACAGGGAAGGGCAATCAGCCCCAGCATTTT. Its protein product is CASSPTGKGNQPQHF. The full variable domain, completed using reference TRBV7-9 and TRBJ1-5, is DTGVSQNPRHKITKRGQNVTFRCDPISEHNRLYWYRQTLGQGPEFLTYFQNEAQLEKSRLLSDRFSAERPKGSFSTLEIQRTEQGDSAMYLCASSPTGKGNQPQHFGDGTRLSIL.